This T cell receptor beta chain came from a study of shared clonotypes between healthy human individuals. Study conclusions and caveats: Larger richness was generally estimated for naive than memory subsets. Generation probabilities of non-shared clonotypes were lower (relative to those shared by all four donors).

Each subset's genomic DNA was shared equally among a number of immunoSEQ plates. Data came from immunoSEQ multiplex PCR; TCRdb stores just in-frame clones and leaves some out. The sample consists of approximately 1.1 million clones, about 80% of them appearing once. V was pared by 8 bases and J by 6 bases, with 19 bases between. Germline V CDR1 and CDR2: MDHEN, SYDVKM. The CDR3 runs to 15 residues. Of note for this clone: As yet, its antigen is unknown.

Sequencing was performed on memory CD4+ T cells from PBMCs. Regarding subset: CD45RA-negative fraction. This sequence joins TRBV28 and TRBJ2-2, with a possible D match to TRBD2 (5 bases). This TCR was recovered from a man between 18 and 29 years old in good health. Some clones in this sample may be carry-over from other donors' samples. The DNA of the CDR3 is TGTGCCAGCGGATATCCTGAGGGAGTGGCCGGGGAGCTGTTTTTT. Amino acid sequence: CASGYPEGVAGELFF. Drawing the rest from reference TRBV28 and TRBJ2-2, the complete variable domain is DVKVTQSSRYLVKRTGEKVFLECVQDMDHENMFWYRQDPGLGLRLIYFSYDVKMKEKGDIPEGYSVSREKKERFSLILESASTNQTSMYLCASGYPEGVAGELFFGEGSRLTVL.